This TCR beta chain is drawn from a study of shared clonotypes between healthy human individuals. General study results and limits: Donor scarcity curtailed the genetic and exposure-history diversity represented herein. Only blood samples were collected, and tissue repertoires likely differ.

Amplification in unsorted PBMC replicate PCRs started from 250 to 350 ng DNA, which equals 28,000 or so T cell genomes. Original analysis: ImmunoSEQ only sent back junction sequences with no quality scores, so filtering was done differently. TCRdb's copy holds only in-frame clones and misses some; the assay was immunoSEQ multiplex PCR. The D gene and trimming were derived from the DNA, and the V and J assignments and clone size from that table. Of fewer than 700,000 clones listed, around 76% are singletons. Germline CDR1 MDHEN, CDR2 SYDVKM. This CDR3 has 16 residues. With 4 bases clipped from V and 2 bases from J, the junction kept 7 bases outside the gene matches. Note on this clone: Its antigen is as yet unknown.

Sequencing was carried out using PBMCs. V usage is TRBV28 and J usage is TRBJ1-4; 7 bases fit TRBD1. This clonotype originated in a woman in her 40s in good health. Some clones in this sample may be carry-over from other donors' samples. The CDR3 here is CASSSQGGRTNEKLFF. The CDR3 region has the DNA TGTGCCAGCAGTTCTCAGGGGGGCAGGACTAATGAAAAACTGTTTTTT.